The 6 T cell receptor beta chains reported below all come from one sample, sequenced in a study of chemoradiotherapy in HPV16-positive cancers. Measured with immunoSEQ multiplex PCR; TCRdb has only the in-frame clones, and not every one. The profile shows some 16,000 clones, 60% to 85% of them singletons. This specimen was acquired from a patient who underwent chemoradiotherapy. The receptors come from a human donor with HPV-associated anogenital cancer.

This clone came up once. The V and J genes are TRBV6-1 and TRBJ2-1, with a weak D call TRBD2 (5 bases). The germline V and J ends were trimmed by 2 bases and 0 bases, with 14 bases remaining between them. The CDR3 length is 17 residues. Germline CDR1 is MNHNS and CDR2 is SASEGT. The CDR3 loop is CASSELWGASSYNEQFF. CDR3 sequence (DNA): TGTGCCAGCAGTGAATTGTGGGGAGCCAGCTCCTACAATGAGCAGTTCTTC.

This rearrangement joins TRBV7-2 to TRBJ2-7; 10 bases agree with TRBD1. The CDR3 is 18 residues long. V shed 4 bases, J shed 1 base, and the junction held 13 bases outside the gene matches. The germline CDR1 and CDR2 sequences are SGHTA and FQGNSA. For the CDR3, the DNA is TGTGCCAGCAGCTCTCCGGGACAGGGGACTACTAGTTCCTACGAGCAGTACTTC. Residues: CASSSPGQGTTSSYEQYF. Complete variable domain (other parts from reference TRBV7-2 and TRBJ2-7): GAGVSQSPSNKVTEKGKDVELRCDPISGHTALYWYRQSLGQGLEFLIYFQGNSAPDKSGLPSDRFSAERTGGSVSTLTIQRTQQEDSAVYLCASSSPGQGTTSSYEQYFGPGTRLTVT.

This clone was counted once. The chain is built from TRBV29-1 and TRBJ2-1; TRBD2 might be the D (6 bases). Per the germline V gene, CDR1 is SQVTM and CDR2 is ANQGSEA. This CDR3 has 13 amino acids. V was trimmed by 3 bases and J by 4 bases, leaving 10 bases between them. This CDR3 reads CSVEISGYNEQFF. DNA for the CDR3: TGCAGCGTTGAGATAAGCGGGTACAATGAGCAGTTCTTC.

The J gene is TRBJ2-1, the V gene TRBV28; no firm D call. The germline V gene has CDR1 MDHEN and CDR2 SYDVKM. The CDR3 is 13 amino acids. V lost 8 bases, J lost 0 bases, and 8 bases lay in between. Here the CDR3 reads CASGRSSYNEQFF. CDR3 DNA sequence: TGTGCCAGCGGGCGGAGCTCCTACAATGAGCAGTTCTTC.

The V and J genes are TRBV6-5 and TRBJ1-1; a possible D gene is TRBD1 (6 bases). The CDR3 loop spans 14 amino acids. The V and J ends lost 8 bases and 0 bases respectively, with 13 bases between them. Germline CDR1 and CDR2: MNHEY and SVGAGI. DNA of the CDR3: TGTGCCAGCGCAATTGACAGGTTGAACACTGAAGCTTTCTTT. The encoded protein is CASAIDRLNTEAFF.

This clone was observed once. The V call is TRBV5-1, the J call TRBJ2-5; 7 bases fit TRBD1. Germline CDR1 and CDR2: SGHRS and YFSETQ. The CDR3 is made up of 14 amino acids. With 4 bases clipped from V and 3 bases from J, the junction kept 6 bases outside the gene matches. The CDR3 protein is CASSPWTGEETQYF. The CDR3 DNA reads TGCGCCAGCAGCCCGTGGACAGGAGAAGAGACCCAGTACTTC.